This record covers a single TCR beta chain. Its antigen is still unknown. This sample was included in a study of early T cells in non-severe SARS-CoV-2 infection. Study in general: Chains were not paired, and sequencing was done on bulk RNA from unsorted whole blood.

Study observations and caveats: Sequences matched to VDJdb favored anti-spike CD8 responses, while private and CD4 specificities were missed.

Individual cDNA molecules carried attached unique molecular identifiers. A single record per CDR3 protein comes from TCRdb applying MiXCR to the 5' RACE reads. The sample lists approximately 35,000 distinct CDR3 sequences, around 5.9% occurring once. V was cut by 4 bases and J by 5 bases, with 17 bases left in between. This CDR3 has 15 amino acids. Looked up from germline, CDR1 is SEHNR and CDR2 is FQNEAQ (reference sequence). The sequenced sample consisted of whole blood. The chain joins TRBV7-9 to TRBJ2-5, with D perhaps TRBD2 (5 bases). The sequence came from an adult who was a healthcare worker with PCR-confirmed SARS-CoV-2 infection or an uninfected control (not recorded which). CDR3 nucleotides: TGTGCCAGCAGCTATCGACTACGCACCGTGGAGACCCAGTACTTC. Protein sequence: CASSYRLRTVETQYF.